This T cell receptor (beta chain) is from a study of spatial heterogeneity in lung cancer. Whole-study context: Donors were around 70 untreated early-stage non-small cell lung cancer patients. At a median of roughly two years after resection, follow-up PBMC samples were sequenced when available. For the average unique TCR and UMI combination, more than eight occurrences appeared in raw reads.

With respect to this clonotype: Its target is not known. With a much larger clone just one base away, this may be a read error.

The V and J ends lost 5 bases and 2 bases respectively, with 13 bases between them. Looked up from germline, CDR1 is DFQATT and CDR2 is SNEGSKA (reference sequence). CDR3 length equals 13 residues. Using its own MiXCR run on the 5' RACE reads, TCRdb lists one record per CDR3 protein. In the table there are around 25,000 distinct CDR3 sequences, 8.5% to 10% of which are singletons. Notes on the study in general: The appearance of ubiquitous expanded tumor TCRs in blood was greater at resection than follow-up.

Time point defined: blood at routine non-recurrence follow-up after resection. The receptor's source is a male donor with early-stage non-small cell lung cancer. The chain recombines TRBV20-1 with TRBJ2-7; D gene uncertain. The sample consisted of PBMCs, taken at follow-up. The DNA for the CDR3 is TGCAGTGCTGACGTGGAGTTAACCTACGAGCAGTACTTC. This codes for CSADVELTYEQYF.